This T cell receptor beta chain came from a study of blood T cell repertoires in COVID-19. As originally analysed: Amplification of reference gene primers provided the estimated nucleated cell counts. Assay used: immunoSEQ multiplex PCR; TCRdb lists only in-frame clones, some missing. That table is the source of V, J and clone size, and D and trimming were worked out from the DNA. The profile shows about 55,000 clones, around nine tenths of them singletons. This CDR3 is built from 15 residues. The junction had 7 bases not matched to a gene; V was cut back by 3 bases and J by 7 bases. Germline CDR1 SGHNT, CDR2 YYREEE (reference sequence).

The receptor was isolated from a man between 40 and 49 years old with acute or convalescent COVID-19. The source material was peripheral blood. The chain carries TRBV5-4 and TRBJ2-2, with TRBD1 identical over 9 bases. The CDR3, as DNA: TGTGCCAGCAGCTGGGGACAGGGAGGTATCGGGGAGCTGTTTTTT. It yields the protein CASSWGQGGIGELFF.